Below, one TCR beta chain is given with its context. Sequence at one end of the junction differs from germline and may be a read error. Without any cell sorting, about 20-32 mg of bulk tissue yielded co-extracted RNA and DNA. This entry comes from a study of tumor-infiltrating lymphocytes in primary liver carcinoma. Total RNA amounting to around 540 ng was the source from which TCR beta cDNA was made with a constant-region primer. Libraries of TCR beta came from three nested multiplex PCR rounds with slightly modified ARM-PCR. In the first two PCR rounds, TRBV1-TRBV30 forward primers were paired with a C-beta reverse primer, and each round lasted roughly 9 cycles. TCRdb ran MiXCR on the multiplex PCR reads and lists one entry per CDR3 protein. The sample has 60,000 or so distinct CDR3 sequences, 55% to 75% seen once. From germline, CDR1 is SGHDT and CDR2 YYEEEE. The CDR3 runs 14 residues.

This receptor was identified in a man aged 40-49 years with primary liver carcinoma and hepatitis B virus infection. The chain carries TRBV5-6 and TRBJ1-2; no clear D. Sequencing used liver tumor tissue from sampling region 2. Subset specified: tumor region T2, inferior pole. The CDR3 loop reads CASSLLTVVYGYTF. The CDR3 DNA reads as TGTGCCAGTAGCTTGTTGACGGTAGTTTATGGCTACACCTTC.